What follows are 27 T cell receptor beta chains derived from one specimen sequenced in a study of T cell clonotyping in hematopoietic cell transplantation. This table comes from immunoSEQ multiplex PCR, and its TCRdb copy is limited to in-frame clones, with some not included. Of under 2,500 clones in the sample, approximately 90% were seen once. The sequenced sample was PBMCs, obtained at the time of graft-versus-host disease after allogeneic stem cell transplant. The receptors stem from a male patient aged 18-29 years who had an allogeneic stem cell transplant from a related donor, so the T cells may come from the graft donor. Some clones in this sample may be carry-over from other donors' samples.

The genes are TRBV19 and TRBJ2-2; TRBD2 aligns across 8 bases. The length of the CDR3 is 17 residues. J lost 5 bases, V lost 0 bases, and 8 bases had no gene match. Looked up from germline, CDR1 is LNHDA and CDR2 is SQIVND (reference sequence). The CDR3, as DNA: TGTGCCAGTAGTATAGATAGCGCGGGAGGAGGAACCGGGGAGCTGTTTTTT. Translating gives CASSIDSAGGGTGELFF.

V is TRBV6-4 and J is TRBJ1-1; the D gene is possibly TRBD1 (5 bases). The germline V gene encodes CDR1 MRHNA and CDR2 SNTAGT. V gave up 10 bases and J gave up 3 bases, with 15 bases separating them. CDR3 length: 13 residues. This chain's CDR3 is CATRARGDTEAFF. The CDR3 DNA follows: TGTGCCACCCGGGCCCGAGGGGACACTGAAGCTTTCTTT.

The chain couples TRBV5-1 to TRBJ2-1; TRBD1 is a possible D gene (5 bases). The germline gives CDR1 SGHRS, CDR2 YFSETQ. Trimming left V 4 bases short and J 8 bases short, with 13 bases between. The CDR3 length is 13 residues. CDR3 region: CASSPDSLDEQFF. In DNA, the CDR3 is TGCGCCAGCAGCCCCGACAGCCTCGATGAGCAGTTCTTC.

This rearrangement joins TRBV9 to TRBJ2-1, with TRBD2 matching 10 bases. Unmatched junction bases numbered 12, after V lost 3 bases and J lost 9 bases. Germline loops: CDR1 SGDLS, CDR2 YYNGEE. This CDR3 spans 16 amino acids. This CDR3 reads CASSAAQRGGWGEQFF. DNA of the CDR3: TGTGCCAGCAGCGCTGCCCAGCGGGGGGGCTGGGGTGAGCAGTTCTTC.

This clone was found once. The chain is built from TRBV7-8 and TRBJ1-1; D is unresolved. The CDR3 sequence is 14 residues long. CDR1 is SGHVS and CDR2 is FQNEAQ in the germline V gene. Between the trimmed V and J ends, which lost 5 bases and 1 base, there was a span of 11 bases. Here the CDR3 reads CASSPPVGNTEAFF. CDR3 coding DNA: TGTGCCAGCAGCCCGCCGGTCGGGAACACTGAAGCTTTCTTT.

This rearrangement joins TRBV19 to TRBJ1-1; D call uncertain. The CDR3 is 13 residues long. Germline values: CDR1 LNHDA, CDR2 SQIVND (reference sequence). With 3 bases removed from V and 5 bases from J, the gap between germline ends came to 10 bases. CDR3 sequence (DNA): TGTGCCAGTAGTATTATGCAGAATACTGAAGCTTTCTTT. Protein product: CASSIMQNTEAFF.

The gene calls are TRBV4-3 and TRBJ2-1, with D unclear. The CDR3 has 15 amino acids. V was pared by 0 bases and J by 8 bases, with 14 bases between. The germline V gene encodes CDR1 LGHNA and CDR2 YSLEER. In nucleotides, the CDR3 is TGCGCCAGCAGCCAAGATAGGTGGCAGGCAGATGAGCAGTTCTTC. Translated, it gives CASSQDRWQADEQFF.

With regard to this clone: At one end the junction does not follow the germline gene, possibly because of a read error. The chain is built from TRBV27 and TRBJ1-4; the D is unclear. Per germline, CDR1 MNHEY and CDR2 SMNVEV (reference sequence). This CDR3 region has 11 residues. The CDR3 DNA sequence: TGTGCCAGCAGCCCCCATCGTCAGCTGGCCTTT. Its translation: CASSPHRQLAF.

V gene TRBV18 combines with J gene TRBJ2-7, with D maybe TRBD1 (6 bases). Trimming cost V 3 bases and J 3 bases, with 12 bases left between them. This CDR3 is built from 14 residues. The germline V gene encodes CDR1 KGHSH and CDR2 LQKENI. CDR3 in DNA: TGTGCCAGCTCACCGGCTCTACAGGGCTACGAGCAGTACTTC. This translates into CASSPALQGYEQYF.

This clone was detected only a few times. The chain has TRBV9 and TRBJ1-1; D ambiguous. CDR3 size: 14 residues. V was shortened by 1 base and J by 9 bases, with 16 bases between the two germline ends. CDR1 is SGDLS and CDR2 is YYNGEE in the germline V gene. This chain's CDR3 is CASSVLPEPEKAFF. The CDR3 region has the DNA TGTGCCAGCAGCGTACTCCCAGAACCCGAGAAAGCTTTCTTT.

This clone has just one count. CDR3 in DNA: TGTGCCTGGAGTGTACCTGAGCGACACCGCTCCTACAATGAGCAGTTCTTC. Residues: CAWSVPERHRSYNEQFF. V and J are TRBV30 and TRBJ2-1; no definite D call. The CDR3 sequence is 17 residues long. Germline CDR1 GTSNPN, CDR2 SVGIG (reference sequence). The V end lost 0 bases, the J end lost 0 bases, and 15 bases lay between the germline ends. The entire variable domain, with the rest obtained from reference TRBV30 and TRBJ2-1, is as follows: SQTIHQWPATLVQPVGSPLSLECTVEGTSNPNLYWYRQAAGRGLQLLFYSVGIGQISSEVPQNLSASRPQDRQFILSSKKLLLSDSGFYLCAWSVPERHRSYNEQFFGPGTRLTVL.

The chain employs TRBV7-9 and TRBJ2-4, with 10 bases matching TRBD2. The CDR3 is 19 amino acids. Germline CDR1 reads SEHNR; CDR2 reads FQNEAQ (reference sequence). The V gene end was trimmed by 5 bases and the J gene end by 8 bases; junction bases not matched to a gene: 21. The CDR3 DNA is TGTGCCAGCAGCCAGCCTAAGGGGTCAGCGGGGGGGCCCTGGGACATTCAGTACTTC. Translating gives CASSQPKGSAGGPWDIQYF. Complete variable domain (other parts from reference TRBV7-9 and TRBJ2-4): DTGVSQNPRHKITKRGQNVTFRCDPISEHNRLYWYRQTLGQGPEFLTYFQNEAQLEKSRLLSDRFSAERPKGSFSTLEIQRTEQGDSAMYLCASSQPKGSAGGPWDIQYFGAGTRLSVL.

The CDR3 DNA follows: TGTGCCAGCGGACTAGCGGGAGTCGACGAGCAGTACGTC. Translating gives CASGLAGVDEQYV. The rearrangement links TRBV27 to TRBJ2-7; 13 nucleotides match TRBD2. This CDR3 is 13 amino acids long. From germline, CDR1 is MNHEY and CDR2 SMNVEV (reference sequence). V lost 8 bases, J lost 5 bases, and 3 bases stayed unmatched.

The rearrangement links TRBV27 to TRBJ2-5; maybe TRBD1 (5 bases). The CDR3 totals 16 residues. The ends were cut back, 5 bases at V and 2 bases at J, with 18 bases in the middle. Germline loops: CDR1 MNHEY, CDR2 SMNVEV (reference sequence). Here the CDR3 reads CASSPPFVTEQETQYF. CDR3 DNA: TGTGCCAGCAGTCCCCCTTTCGTGACAGAACAAGAGACCCAGTACTTC.

The chain couples TRBV27 to TRBJ1-3; 7 nucleotides line up with TRBD1. The germline CDR1 and CDR2 sequences are MNHEY and SMNVEV (reference sequence). The V segment lost 6 bases and the J segment 4 bases; nucleotides outside the gene matches: 15. The CDR3 spans 17 residues. CDR3 in DNA: TGTGCCAGCAGCCCTATACGAACAGGGGCCGGGGGAAACACCATATATTTT. This translates into CASSPIRTGAGGNTIYF.

CDR3 sequence (DNA): TGTGCCAGCAGCGCTAGTGGGCTATCCTACGAGCAGTACGTC. Protein: CASSASGLSYEQYV. The V and J genes are TRBV9 and TRBJ2-7, with D uncertain. V lost 3 bases and J lost 1, with 11 bases in between. CDR3 length equals 14 residues. From germline, CDR1 is SGDLS and CDR2 YYNGEE.

The CDR3 protein is CASSRPGDYEQYV. The CDR3 DNA follows: TGTGCCAGCAGCCGACCCGGGGACTACGAGCAGTACGTC. This rearrangement joins TRBV16 to TRBJ2-7, with TRBD2 as a possible D gene (5 bases). The CDR3 is 13 residues long. V lost 4 bases, J lost 3 bases, and 10 bases lay in between. Germline CDR1 is KGHSY and CDR2 is FQNENV.

CDR3 in amino acids: CASSQGHLNYGYTF. DNA for the CDR3: TGTGCCAGCAGCCAAGGGCATCTGAACTATGGCTACACCTTC. The chain carries TRBV14 and TRBJ1-2, with D unresolved. The V gene's germline CDR1 is SGHDN and CDR2 FVKESK. This CDR3 comprises 14 residues. The ends were cut back, 1 base at V and 2 bases at J, with 8 bases in the middle.

The chain employs TRBV11-2 and TRBJ1-2; 7 bases agree with TRBD1. Germline V gene sequence: CDR1 SGHAT, CDR2 FQNNGV. Trimming took 4 bases from V and 4 from J; bases not matched to a gene: 3. The CDR3 contains 13 residues. CDR3 nucleotides: TGTGCCAGCAGCTCGGGACAGACCTATGGCTACACCTTC. Protein sequence: CASSSGQTYGYTF.

J is TRBJ2-3 and V is TRBV19, with TRBD2 matching 9 bases. The V gene end was trimmed by 6 bases and the J gene end by 2 bases; junction bases not matched to a gene: 3. The CDR3 is made up of 14 amino acids. Germline CDR1 and CDR2: LNHDA and SQIVND (reference sequence). DNA of the CDR3: TGTGCCAGTAGCCCTAGCGGGAACACAGATACGCAGTATTTT. Encoded protein: CASSPSGNTDTQYF.

This sequence joins TRBV4-3 and TRBJ2-4; possible D gene TRBD2, 5 bases. CDR3 length: 13 amino acids. V lost 4 bases to trimming and J lost 14 bases, with 18 bases between them. Germline CDR1 reads LGHNA; CDR2 reads YSLEER. Written as DNA, the CDR3 is TGCGCCAGCAGCCCCCGAGCCGGGGAGATTGAGTACTTC. It translates to CASSPRAGEIEYF.

The chain combines TRBV30 with TRBJ2-7; 10 bases are shared with TRBD2. The CDR3 contains 16 residues. V lost 3 bases, J lost 4 bases, and 12 bases stayed unmatched. The germline V gene encodes CDR1 GTSNPN and CDR2 SVGIG (reference sequence). This CDR3 is CAWSPSWSGGVYEQYF. In nucleotides, the CDR3 is TGTGCCTGGAGCCCCAGTTGGAGCGGGGGGGTGTACGAGCAGTACTTC.

The chain uses TRBV14 and TRBJ1-1, with D hard to call. Trimming pared 5 bases from V and 7 bases from J, leaving 8 bases between. The CDR3 has 11 amino acids. CDR1 SGHDN and CDR2 FVKESK come from the germline V gene. CDR3 sequence: CASSGVREAFF. CDR3 DNA: TGTGCCAGCAGCGGGGTTCGTGAAGCTTTCTTT.

This clone was detected a few times. The chain employs TRBV18 and TRBJ1-5; D gene unclear. The CDR3 runs 12 residues. Per the germline V gene, CDR1 is KGHSH and CDR2 is LQKENI. V was shortened by 0 bases and J by 4 bases, with 1 base between the two germline ends. CDR3 protein: CASSPPNQPQHF. The CDR3 DNA reads as TGTGCCAGCTCACCACCGAATCAGCCCCAGCATTTT.

V gene TRBV18 combines with J gene TRBJ1-1; 8 bases match TRBD1. This CDR3 is 15 amino acids long. CDR1 is KGHSH and CDR2 is LQKENI in the germline V gene. V shed 3 bases and J 4 bases; nucleotides not matched to a gene: 7. The CDR3 here is CASSPARGPVTEAFF. The CDR3 DNA reads as TGTGCCAGCTCACCCGCCAGGGGGCCGGTCACTGAAGCTTTCTTT.

The chain is built from TRBV29-1 and TRBJ2-5, with a tentative D call TRBD1 (6 bases). Between the trimmed V and J ends, which lost 2 bases and 1 base, there was a span of 8 bases. This CDR3 has 13 residues. Germline CDR1 is SQVTM and CDR2 is ANQGSEA. As DNA, the CDR3 is TGCAGCGTTGAACGCAGGGGCCAAGAGACCCAGTACTTC. As protein: CSVERRGQETQYF.

The chain carries TRBV7-8 and TRBJ1-1; D remains ambiguous. The CDR3 runs 13 residues. CDR1 is SGHVS, CDR2 FQNEAQ, per germline. Trimming shortened V by 1 base and J by 8 bases, and 11 bases separated the two germline ends. Written as DNA, the CDR3 is TGTGCCAGCAGCTTAGAAATGGGGATGGAAGCTTTCTTT. This gives the protein CASSLEMGMEAFF.